This T cell receptor (beta chain) was sequenced in a study of shared clonotypes between healthy human individuals. This CDR3 comprises 13 residues. Germline values: CDR1 SGHDN, CDR2 FVKESK. Trimming took 6 bases from V and 4 from J, leaving 12 bases between them. Using immunoSEQ multiplex PCR, the repertoire was profiled, and TCRdb retains in-frame clones only, with some absent. This sample carries about 1 million clones, 75% to 85% of them seen once, and the ten largest clones take roughly 0.56%. The TCR was taken from a man in his late teens or twenties in good health. Some clones in this sample may be carry-over from other donors' samples. Sample: memory CD4+ T cells from PBMCs. Regarding subset: CD45RA-negative fraction. This chain connects TRBV14 to TRBJ1-1; the D gene is possibly TRBD1 (5 bases). CDR3 coding DNA: TGTGCCAGCAGTCGGGACCTTGGCACTGAAGCTTTCTTT. Translating gives CASSRDLGTEAFF.